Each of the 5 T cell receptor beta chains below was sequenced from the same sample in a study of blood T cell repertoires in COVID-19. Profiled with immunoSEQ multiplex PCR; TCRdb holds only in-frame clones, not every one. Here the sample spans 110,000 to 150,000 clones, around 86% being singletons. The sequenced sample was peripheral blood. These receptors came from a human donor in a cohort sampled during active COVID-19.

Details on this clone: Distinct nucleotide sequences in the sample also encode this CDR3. For the CDR3, the DNA is TGCGCCAGCTACGAAGGGCAGGGGGCCTACGAGCAGTACTTC. Translating it yields CASYEGQGAYEQYF. The chain carries TRBV5-1 and TRBJ2-7; 7 nucleotides agree with TRBD1. The CDR3 is 14 amino acids. Germline V gene lookup returns CDR1 SGHRS and CDR2 YFSETQ. Germline trimming cut 7 bases from V and 2 bases from J; bases unmatched to any gene: 9.

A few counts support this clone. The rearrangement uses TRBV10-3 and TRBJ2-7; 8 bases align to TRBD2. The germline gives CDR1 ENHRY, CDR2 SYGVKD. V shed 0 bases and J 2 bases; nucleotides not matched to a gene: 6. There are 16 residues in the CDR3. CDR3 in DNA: TGTGCCATCAGTGAGTCGTTCGGGAGGGAACCCTACGAGCAGTACTTC. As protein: CAISESFGREPYEQYF.

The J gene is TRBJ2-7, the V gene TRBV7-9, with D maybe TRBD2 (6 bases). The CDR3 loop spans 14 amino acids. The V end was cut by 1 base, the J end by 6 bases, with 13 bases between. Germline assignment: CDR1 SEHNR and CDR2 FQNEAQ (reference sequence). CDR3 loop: CASSLGAGRLEQYF. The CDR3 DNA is TGTGCCAGCAGCTTAGGTGCGGGGCGGCTCGAGCAGTACTTC.

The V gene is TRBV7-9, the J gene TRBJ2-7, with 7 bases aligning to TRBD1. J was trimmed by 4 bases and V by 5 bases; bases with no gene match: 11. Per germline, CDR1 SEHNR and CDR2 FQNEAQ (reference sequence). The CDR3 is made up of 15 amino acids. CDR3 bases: TGTGCCAGCAGCCAAAACCGGGACAGCTATTACGAGCAGTACTTC. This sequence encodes CASSQNRDSYYEQYF.

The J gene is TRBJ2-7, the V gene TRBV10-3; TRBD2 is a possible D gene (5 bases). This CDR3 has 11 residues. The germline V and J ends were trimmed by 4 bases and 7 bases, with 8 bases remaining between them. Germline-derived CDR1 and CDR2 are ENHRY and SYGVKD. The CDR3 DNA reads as TGTGCCATCAGTGGAGGGCTAGAGCAGTACTTC. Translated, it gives CAISGGLEQYF.